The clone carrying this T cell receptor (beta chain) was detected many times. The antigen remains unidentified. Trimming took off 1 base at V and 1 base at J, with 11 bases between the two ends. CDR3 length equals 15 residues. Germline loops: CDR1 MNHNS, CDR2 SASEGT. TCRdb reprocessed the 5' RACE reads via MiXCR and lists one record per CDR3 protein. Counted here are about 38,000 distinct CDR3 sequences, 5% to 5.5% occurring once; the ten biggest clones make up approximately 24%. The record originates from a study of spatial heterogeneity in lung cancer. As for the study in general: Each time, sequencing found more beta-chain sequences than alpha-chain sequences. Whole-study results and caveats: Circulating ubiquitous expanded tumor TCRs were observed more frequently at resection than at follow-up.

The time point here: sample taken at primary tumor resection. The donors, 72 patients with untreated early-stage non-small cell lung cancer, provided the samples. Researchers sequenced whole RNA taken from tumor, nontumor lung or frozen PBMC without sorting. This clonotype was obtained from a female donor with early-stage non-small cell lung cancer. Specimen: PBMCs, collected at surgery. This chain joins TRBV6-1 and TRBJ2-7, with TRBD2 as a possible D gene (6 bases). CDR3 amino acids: CASSEGLAESYEQYF. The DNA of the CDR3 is TGTGCCAGCAGTGAAGGGTTAGCGGAGTCCTACGAGCAGTACTTC.